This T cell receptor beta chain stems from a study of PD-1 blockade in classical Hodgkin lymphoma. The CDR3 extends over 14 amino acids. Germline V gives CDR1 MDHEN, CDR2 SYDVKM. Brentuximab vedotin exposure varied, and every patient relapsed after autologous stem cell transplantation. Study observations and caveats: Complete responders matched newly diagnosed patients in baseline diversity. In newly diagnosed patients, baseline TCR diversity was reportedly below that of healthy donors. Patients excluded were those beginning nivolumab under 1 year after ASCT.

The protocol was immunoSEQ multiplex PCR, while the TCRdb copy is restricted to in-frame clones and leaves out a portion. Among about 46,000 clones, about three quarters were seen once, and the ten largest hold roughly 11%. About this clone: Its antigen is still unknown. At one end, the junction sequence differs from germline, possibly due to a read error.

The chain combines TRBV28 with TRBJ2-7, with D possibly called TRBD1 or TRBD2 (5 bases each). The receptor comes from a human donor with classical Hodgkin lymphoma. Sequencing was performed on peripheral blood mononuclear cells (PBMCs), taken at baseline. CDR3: CASSLIGRESILDF. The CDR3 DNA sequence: TGTGCCAGCAGTTTAATTGGCAGGGAGTCTATCCTCGACTTC.